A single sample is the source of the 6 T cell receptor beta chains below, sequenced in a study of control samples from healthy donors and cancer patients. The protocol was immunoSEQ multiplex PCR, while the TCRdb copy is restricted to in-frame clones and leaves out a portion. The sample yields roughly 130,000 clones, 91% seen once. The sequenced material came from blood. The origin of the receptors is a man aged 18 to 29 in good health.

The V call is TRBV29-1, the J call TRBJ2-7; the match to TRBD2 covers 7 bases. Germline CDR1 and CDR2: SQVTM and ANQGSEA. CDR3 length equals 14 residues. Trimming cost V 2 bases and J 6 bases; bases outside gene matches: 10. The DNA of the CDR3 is TGCAGCGTTGAATTGGGAGGGATCGGGGGCGAGCAGTACTTC. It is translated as CSVELGGIGGEQYF.

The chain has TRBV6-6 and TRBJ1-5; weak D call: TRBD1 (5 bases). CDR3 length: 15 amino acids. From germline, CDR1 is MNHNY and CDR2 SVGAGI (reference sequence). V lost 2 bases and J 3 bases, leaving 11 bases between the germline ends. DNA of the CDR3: TGTGCCAGCAGTTACCGAGACAGTGCCAATCAGCCCCAGCATTTT. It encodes CASSYRDSANQPQHF.

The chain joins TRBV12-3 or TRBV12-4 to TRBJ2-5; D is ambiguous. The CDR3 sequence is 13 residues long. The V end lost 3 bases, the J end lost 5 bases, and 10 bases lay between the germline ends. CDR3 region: CASSFDGLETQYF. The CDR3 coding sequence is TGTGCCAGCAGTTTTGATGGTTTGGAGACCCAGTACTTC.

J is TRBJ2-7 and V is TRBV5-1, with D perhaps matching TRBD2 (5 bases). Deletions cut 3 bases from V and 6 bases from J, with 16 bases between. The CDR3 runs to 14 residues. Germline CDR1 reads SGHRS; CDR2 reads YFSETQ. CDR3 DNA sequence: TGCGCCAGCAGCTCCCTCGGGGTTAGCATCGAGCAGTACTTC. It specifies CASSSLGVSIEQYF.

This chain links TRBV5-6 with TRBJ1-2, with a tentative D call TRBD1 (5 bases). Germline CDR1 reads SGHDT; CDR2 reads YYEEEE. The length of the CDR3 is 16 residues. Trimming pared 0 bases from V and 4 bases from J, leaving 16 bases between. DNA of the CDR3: TGTGCCAGCAGCTTGGTGGACGGGGGGGAAATCTATGGCTACACCTTC. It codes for CASSLVDGGEIYGYTF.

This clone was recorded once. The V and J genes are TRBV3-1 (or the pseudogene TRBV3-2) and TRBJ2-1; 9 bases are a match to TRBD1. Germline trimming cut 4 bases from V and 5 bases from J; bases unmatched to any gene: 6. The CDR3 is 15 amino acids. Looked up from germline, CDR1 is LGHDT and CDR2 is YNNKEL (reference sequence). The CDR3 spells CASSRRDRVDNEQFF. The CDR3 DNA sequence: TGTGCCAGCAGCCGCCGGGACAGGGTGGACAATGAGCAGTTCTTC.